This TCR beta chain was retrieved from a study of cytomegalovirus exposure and HLA in healthy donors. Overall study results and limits: Diagnosis of cytomegalovirus status made by the classifier reportedly showed high specificity and sensitivity.

In regard to this clone: What it recognizes is unknown.

Libraries were prepared by immunoSEQ multiplex PCR; TCRdb keeps only in-frame clonotypes and omits some of them. The profile shows 100,000 to 150,000 clones, around 96% of them singletons. The V end lost 0 bases, the J end lost 2 bases, and 12 bases lay between the germline ends. CDR1 ENHRY and CDR2 SYGVKD come from the germline V gene. The CDR3 has 16 amino acids. The chain joins TRBV10-3 to TRBJ2-3; D remains unclear. This TCR derives from a young man in good health and CMV-seronegative. The sequencing sample was made of PBMCs. CDR3 DNA sequence: TGTGCCATCAGTGAGTCGGATCCACAGACCACAGATACGCAGTATTTT. Translation: CAISESDPQTTDTQYF.